This T cell receptor beta chain comes out of a study of shared clonotypes between healthy human individuals. Both subsets, CD45RA+ naive and CD45RA-negative memory, were split from the CD4+ cells. Broader study findings: Naive subsets tended to show greater estimated richness than memory subsets. Blood was the only sampled material, and tissue repertoires likely differ.

Some clones are missing from TCRdb's copy, which holds only in-frame ones; the method was immunoSEQ multiplex PCR. The table has around 2.3 million clones, under 97% seen once; the top ten hold roughly 0.13%. The CDR3 has 15 residues. V was shortened by 3 bases and J by 4 bases, with 13 bases between the two germline ends. Germline CDR1 and CDR2: SGHTA and FQGNSA. Remarks on this clone: The antigen is unknown.

Sequencing was carried out using naive CD4+ T cells sorted from blood. Subset specified: CD45RA+ positively selected. This clonotype originated in a man aged 18 to 29 in good health. The chain joins TRBV7-2 to TRBJ1-3; tentatively, D is TRBD1 (5 bases). CDR3 residues: CASSFQSRGGNTIYF. CDR3 bases: TGTGCCAGCAGCTTCCAGTCGAGGGGCGGAAACACCATATATTTT.